This T cell receptor beta chain derives from a study of OX40 agonist ivuxolimab in advanced cancers. Study background: Those enrolled were 82.7% male, with a mean age of around 55 years and ages from roughly 20 to 85. Study-level results: Clonal expansion by week 6 occurred in CD4+ and CD8+ blood T cells (at 0.1 to 3.0 mg/kg). Average numbers of expanded clones were greater in CD8+ T cells than in CD4+.

The assay was immunoSEQ multiplex PCR, and TCRdb's table has in-frame clones only and misses some. The sample gives 56,000 or so clones, 82% of which show up once; 3% to 4.5% is in the top ten. Sampling times: baseline, cycle 4 day 1, cycle 7 day 1. This clone was found a few times. Its antigen is unknown. Deletions cut 0 bases from V and 6 bases from J, with 6 bases between. Per the germline V gene, CDR1 is PRHDT and CDR2 is FYEKMQ (reference sequence). The CDR3 has 13 residues. The rearrangement uses TRBV13 and TRBJ1-5, with D unclear. The sequence was collected from an adult with an advanced solid tumor such as melanoma, head and neck, liver or kidney cancer. The sample was CD4+ or CD8+ T cells sorted from blood, taken in a trial of the OX40 agonist ivuxolimab. CDR3 bases: TGTGCCAGCAGCTTAGGCCGGTCTCAGCCCCAGCATTTT. Residues: CASSLGRSQPQHF.